These 21 T cell receptor beta chains were sequenced from one sample in a study of T cells in localized non-small cell lung cancer. Profiling relied on immunoSEQ multiplex PCR, and the TCRdb table lists in-frame clones only, not all of them. The data contain 90,000 to 95,000 clones, roughly 93% of them singletons. The sample in question was PBMCs, obtained before any cancer treatment. Receptors originate from a woman between 35 and 70 years old with stage II squamous cell lung carcinoma.

Comments on this clone: An end of the junction differs from the germline gene, which may be a read error. This chain uses TRBV9 with TRBJ1-1; D gene uncertain. The V gene's germline CDR1 is SGDLS and CDR2 YYNGEE. This CDR3 has 11 amino acids. This CDR3 is CNLGANTEAFF. CDR3 DNA: TGCAACCTAGGAGCGAACACTGAAGCTTTCTTT.

The chain links TRBV27 to TRBJ2-2, with 7 bases matching TRBD2. CDR1 and CDR2 (germline): MNHEY, SMNVEV (reference sequence). V dropped 3 bases and J dropped 7; count of bases not matched to a gene: 5. CDR3 length equals 14 residues. The CDR3 DNA follows: TGTGCCAGCAGTTTGGCCCTAGCGGTCGGGGAGCTGTTTTTT. Translation: CASSLALAVGELFF.

This chain uses TRBV28 with TRBJ1-2; 7 nucleotides match TRBD1. Germline CDR1 MDHEN, CDR2 SYDVKM. This CDR3 region has 13 residues. V shed 6 bases, J shed 2 bases, and the junction held 3 bases outside the gene matches. CDR3 amino acids: CASRLTGNYGYTF. DNA for the CDR3: TGTGCCAGCAGGCTGACAGGGAACTATGGCTACACCTTC.

The CDR3 reads CASSLFSGTTFQQFF. CDR3 nucleotides: TGTGCCAGCAGTTTATTTAGCGGGACTACTTTTCAGCAGTTCTTC. The chain combines TRBV27 with TRBJ2-1, with 8 positions matching TRBD2. With 1 base clipped from V and 11 bases from J, the junction kept 10 bases outside the gene matches. The CDR3 has 15 residues. Germline CDR1 reads MNHEY; CDR2 reads SMNVEV (reference sequence).

CDR3 loop: CASSSPGRLASYNEQFF. CDR3 nucleotide sequence: TGTGCCAGCAGTTCCCCCGGACGACTAGCATCCTACAATGAGCAGTTCTTC. The chain links TRBV2 to TRBJ2-1, with 7 bases aligning to TRBD2. The CDR3 is 17 amino acids. Trimming took 5 bases from V and 1 from J; bases not matched to a gene: 11. CDR1 is SNHLY, CDR2 FYNNEI, per germline.

CDR3 bases: TGCAGCGTTGTGGGGGCCGGGGAGGGGACCCGCTCTGGAAACACCATATATTTT. Its translation is CSVVGAGEGTRSGNTIYF. The V gene is TRBV29-1, the J gene TRBJ1-3, with D possibly being TRBD1 (6 bases). CDR3 length: 18 amino acids. CDR1 SQVTM and CDR2 ANQGSEA come from the germline V gene. Trimming removed 4 bases from V and 0 bases from J, with 22 bases in between.

The V call is TRBV7-6, the J call TRBJ1-1; 8 nucleotides match TRBD1. CDR3 length equals 13 residues. V was pared by 4 bases and J by 5 bases, with 3 bases of the junction left unmatched. Germline-derived CDR1 and CDR2 are SGHVS and FNYEAQ. The CDR3: CASSWTGKTEAFF. CDR3 DNA: TGTGCCAGCAGCTGGACAGGGAAGACTGAAGCTTTCTTT.

The chain recombines TRBV7-2 with TRBJ1-1; a weak D match, TRBD1 (6 bases). Germline V lookup: CDR1 SGHTA, CDR2 FQGNSA. The V gene lost 1 base and the J gene lost 1 base, with 7 bases spanning the gap. The CDR3 is 14 amino acids. DNA of the CDR3: TGTGCCAGCAGCTTAGGAGGGGGGAACACTGAAGCTTTCTTT. Its translation: CASSLGGGNTEAFF.

The rearrangement uses TRBV5-1 and TRBJ2-7, with D perhaps matching TRBD1 (6 bases). CDR3 length: 15 residues. The germline CDR1 and CDR2 sequences are SGHRS and YFSETQ. V was cut by 0 bases and J by 1 base, with 11 bases left in between. CDR3 bases: TGCGCCAGCAGCTTGGTTCAGGGGCGTTCCTACGAGCAGTACTTC. This encodes CASSLVQGRSYEQYF.

A single count supports this clone. The gene calls are TRBV19 and TRBJ2-1; 7 bases line up with TRBD2. The CDR3 is 16 residues long. Trimming at V came to 5 bases and at J to 0 bases, leaving 7 bases not matched to a gene. Germline V gene sequence: CDR1 LNHDA, CDR2 SQIVND (reference sequence). CDR3 DNA: TGTGCCAGTAGTTTCTCTAGCGGTAGCTCCTACAATGAGCAGTTCTTC. Encoded protein: CASSFSSGSSYNEQFF.

V usage is TRBV19 and J usage is TRBJ1-5; the D gene is possibly TRBD1 (6 bases). V was cut by 3 bases and J by 7 bases, with 13 bases left in between. The CDR3 totals 14 residues. The germline gives CDR1 LNHDA, CDR2 SQIVND (reference sequence). The CDR3 spells CASSIRGIGQPQHF. In nucleotides, the CDR3 is TGTGCCAGTAGTATTAGGGGGATTGGGCAGCCCCAGCATTTT.

This chain joins TRBV6-4 and TRBJ1-1; perhaps TRBD1 as D (5 bases). Trimming stripped 5 bases from V and 0 bases from J, with 10 bases between. The germline CDR1 and CDR2 sequences are MRHNA and SNTAGT. The CDR3 spans 14 residues. The CDR3 DNA sequence: TGTGCCAGCAGTAGGGACCGCCTGAACACTGAAGCTTTCTTT. This translates into CASSRDRLNTEAFF.

The chain has TRBV19 and TRBJ1-1, with D maybe TRBD1 (5 bases). There are 16 residues in the CDR3. Looked up from germline, CDR1 is LNHDA and CDR2 is SQIVND (reference sequence). The V end was cut by 4 bases, the J end by 4 bases, with 19 bases between. CDR3 DNA sequence: TGTGCCAGTAGTAAGCATAGGAACGCAGGGTCCACTGAAGCTTTCTTT. Amino acid sequence: CASSKHRNAGSTEAFF.

This clone has a single count. The rearrangement joins TRBV4-1 to TRBJ2-1; 12 bases are shared with TRBD2. Germline V lookup: CDR1 MGHRA, CDR2 YSYEKL. Trimming cost V 6 bases and J 10 bases; bases outside gene matches: 10. The CDR3 length is 15 residues. CDR3 sequence: CASRRLQGLAGEQFF. CDR3 DNA sequence: TGCGCCAGCAGGCGGCTTCAGGGACTAGCGGGCGAGCAGTTCTTC.

This chain uses TRBV5-1 with TRBJ2-7, with D maybe TRBD1 (5 bases). The CDR3 contains 14 residues. The germline V and J ends were trimmed by 0 bases and 3 bases, with 10 bases remaining between them. Germline CDR1 SGHRS, CDR2 YFSETQ. CDR3 residues: CASSLEGMSYEQYF. For the CDR3, the DNA is TGCGCCAGCAGCTTGGAGGGGATGAGCTACGAGCAGTACTTC.

Only one count was recorded for this clone. The CDR3 region is CASSLGGRGTDTQYF. CDR3 bases: TGTGCCAGCAGCTTAGGGGGCCGGGGGACAGATACGCAGTATTTT. The J gene is TRBJ2-3, the V gene TRBV7-9, with D perhaps TRBD2 (6 bases). CDR3 size: 15 residues. The V gene lost 1 base and the J gene lost 3 bases, with 11 bases spanning the gap. Looked up from germline, CDR1 is SEHNR and CDR2 is FQNEAQ (reference sequence). Looking up the rest from reference TRBV7-9 and TRBJ2-3 gives the full variable domain: DTGVSQNPRHKITKRGQNVTFRCDPISEHNRLYWYRQTLGQGPEFLTYFQNEAQLEKSRLLSDRFSAERPKGSFSTLEIQRTEQGDSAMYLCASSLGGRGTDTQYFGPGTRLTVL.

This clone occurred a few times. The chain couples TRBV30 to TRBJ1-2; weak D call: TRBD1 (5 bases). This CDR3 has 15 amino acids. Trimming removed 6 bases from V and 1 base from J, with 18 bases in between. Germline-derived CDR1 and CDR2 are GTSNPN and SVGIG (reference sequence). CDR3 sequence: CACAQGSRINYGYTF. Here the CDR3 DNA reads TGTGCCTGCGCCCAGGGCAGCAGAATTAACTATGGCTACACCTTC. Based on the CDR3 plus reference TRBV30 and TRBJ1-2, the full variable domain is SQTIHQWPATLVQPVGSPLSLECTVEGTSNPNLYWYRQAAGRGLQLLFYSVGIGQISSEVPQNLSASRPQDRQFILSSKKLLLSDSGFYLCACAQGSRINYGYTFGSGTRLTVV.

The V call is TRBV28, the J call TRBJ2-5, with 9 bases lining up with TRBD2. V dropped 7 bases and J dropped 5; count of bases not matched to a gene: 11. The CDR3 loop spans 15 amino acids. Germline-derived CDR1 and CDR2 are MDHEN and SYDVKM. The CDR3 protein is CASKPHRAGGETQYF. The CDR3, as DNA: TGTGCCAGCAAACCGCACAGGGCGGGGGGGGAGACCCAGTACTTC.

This chain links TRBV7-9 with TRBJ1-1, with D hard to call. Germline CDR1 and CDR2: SEHNR and FQNEAQ (reference sequence). The CDR3 runs 11 residues. Trimming cost V 3 bases and J 5 bases, with 4 bases left between them. CDR3 in DNA: TGTGCCAGCAGCTTTCAAACTGAAGCTTTCTTT. Translated, it gives CASSFQTEAFF.

The chain carries TRBV5-4 and TRBJ1-5; D is perhaps TRBD1 (5 bases). V lost 2 bases and J 8 bases, leaving 17 bases between the germline ends. The CDR3 runs 15 residues. Per germline, CDR1 SGHNT and CDR2 YYREEE (reference sequence). CDR3 sequence: CASSLEGRSAKPQHF. DNA for the CDR3: TGTGCCAGCAGCTTAGAGGGGCGGAGTGCTAAGCCCCAGCATTTT.

This clone was detected once. The genes are TRBV27 and TRBJ2-1; 12 nucleotides line up with TRBD2. With 5 bases clipped from V and 2 bases from J, the junction kept 13 bases outside the gene matches. There are 19 residues in the CDR3. Germline loops: CDR1 MNHEY, CDR2 SMNVEV (reference sequence). CDR3 in DNA: TGTGCCAGCAGTCCCGATCTGGGACTAGCGGGCCGACCCTACAATGAGCAGTTCTTC. It specifies CASSPDLGLAGRPYNEQFF.